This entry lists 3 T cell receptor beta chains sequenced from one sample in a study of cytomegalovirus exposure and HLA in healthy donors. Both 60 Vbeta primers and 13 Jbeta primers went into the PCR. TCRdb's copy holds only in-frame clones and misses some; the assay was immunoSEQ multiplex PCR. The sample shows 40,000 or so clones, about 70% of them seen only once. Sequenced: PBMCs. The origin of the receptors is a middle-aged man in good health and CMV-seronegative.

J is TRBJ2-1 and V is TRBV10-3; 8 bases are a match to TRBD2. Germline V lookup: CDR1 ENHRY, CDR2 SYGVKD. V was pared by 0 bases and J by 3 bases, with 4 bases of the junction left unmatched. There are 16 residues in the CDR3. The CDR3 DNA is TGTGCCATCAGTGAGTCACCTAGCGGGTTCTACAATGAGCAGTTCTTC. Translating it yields CAISESPSGFYNEQFF.

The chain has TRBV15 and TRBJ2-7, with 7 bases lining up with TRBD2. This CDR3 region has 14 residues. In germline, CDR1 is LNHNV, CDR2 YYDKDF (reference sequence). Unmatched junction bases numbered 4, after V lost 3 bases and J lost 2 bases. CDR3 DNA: TGTGCCACCAGCAGGGCTAGCGGAACCTACGAGCAGTACTTC. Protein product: CATSRASGTYEQYF.

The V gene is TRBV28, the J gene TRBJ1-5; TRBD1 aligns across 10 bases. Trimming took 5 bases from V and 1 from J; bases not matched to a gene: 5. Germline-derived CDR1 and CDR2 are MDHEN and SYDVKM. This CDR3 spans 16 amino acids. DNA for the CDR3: TGTGCCAGCAGTAGACAGGGGGCGGCGAGCAATCAGCCCCAGCATTTT. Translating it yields CASSRQGAASNQPQHF.